Following are 31 T cell receptor beta chains from one sample sequenced in a study of blood T cell repertoires in COVID-19. TCRdb's table, derived via immunoSEQ multiplex PCR, lists solely in-frame clones and lacks some. The repertoire holds about 180,000 clones, with 75% to 90% as singletons. Specimen: PBMCs or T cells enriched from blood (not recorded which). These receptors were taken from a man aged 40-49 years who had recovered from COVID-19.

The rearrangement links TRBV7-2 to TRBJ1-5, with 8 bases identical to TRBD1. The CDR3 runs 13 residues. The V gene end was trimmed by 5 bases and the J gene end by 7 bases; junction bases not matched to a gene: 4. Looked up from germline, CDR1 is SGHTA and CDR2 is FQGNSA. CDR3: CASSKDRVQPQHF. In DNA, the CDR3 is TGTGCCAGCAGCAAGGACAGGGTCCAGCCCCAGCATTTT.

This rearrangement joins TRBV7-8 to TRBJ2-2; D is uncertain. The CDR3 totals 15 residues. V was trimmed by 5 bases and J by 4 bases, leaving 14 bases between them. CDR1 SGHVS and CDR2 FQNEAQ come from the germline V gene. CDR3 bases: TGTGCCAGCAGCCCCCCCCTGGCGGCCACCGGGGAGCTGTTTTTT. This sequence encodes CASSPPLAATGELFF.

V and J are TRBV19 and TRBJ1-4; D not resolved. Germline lookup yields CDR1 LNHDA and CDR2 SQIVND (reference sequence). The CDR3 consists of 16 residues. Between the trimmed V and J ends, which lost 4 bases and 0 bases, there was a span of 12 bases. The CDR3 sequence: CASSTTSGTTNEKLFF. DNA for the CDR3: TGTGCCAGTAGTACGACATCCGGCACAACTAATGAAAAACTGTTTTTT. Looking up the rest from reference TRBV19 and TRBJ1-4 gives the full variable domain: DGGITQSPKYLFRKEGQNVTLSCEQNLNHDAMYWYRQDPGQGLRLIYYSQIVNDFQKGDIAEGYSVSREKKESFPLTVTSAQKNPTAFYLCASSTTSGTTNEKLFFGSGTQLSVL.

The CDR3, as DNA: TGTGCCAGCAGCCAAGGTGTACAGTCTGGAAACACCATATATTTT. It specifies CASSQGVQSGNTIYF. The rearrangement uses TRBV3-1 (or the pseudogene TRBV3-2) and TRBJ1-3, with D uncertain. The V end was cut by 1 base, the J end by 1 base, with 8 bases between. Germline loops: CDR1 LGHDT, CDR2 YNNKEL (reference sequence). The CDR3 sequence is 15 residues long.

The gene calls are TRBV28 and TRBJ1-5; maybe TRBD1 (5 bases). This CDR3 is built from 14 residues. Per germline, CDR1 MDHEN and CDR2 SYDVKM. Trimming stripped 1 base from V and 5 bases from J, with 9 bases between. CDR3: CASSLSQGYQPQHF. The DNA for the CDR3 is TGTGCCAGCAGTTTATCCCAGGGTTATCAGCCCCAGCATTTT.

The genes are TRBV28 and TRBJ1-5, with D possibly TRBD1 on 5 matching bases. This CDR3 is built from 15 residues. Germline loops: CDR1 MDHEN, CDR2 SYDVKM. Trimming removed 7 bases from V and 7 bases from J, with 20 bases in between. CDR3 bases: TGTGCCAGCACCCGGGGGTGGGGGGGAGGCCAGCCCCAGCATTTT. Its protein product is CASTRGWGGGQPQHF.

This chain joins TRBV27 and TRBJ1-5; D unresolved. Germline CDR1 reads MNHEY; CDR2 reads SMNVEV (reference sequence). V lost 6 bases to trimming and J lost 3 bases, with 9 bases between them. The CDR3 runs 13 residues. The CDR3 nucleotides are TGTGCCAGCAGAGGCAGGATCAATCAGCCCCAGCATTTT. Translation: CASRGRINQPQHF.

This chain uses TRBV5-1 with TRBJ2-3, with D possibly being TRBD2 (6 bases). Germline V gene sequence: CDR1 SGHRS, CDR2 YFSETQ. There are 15 residues in the CDR3. Trimming took off 4 bases at V and 0 bases at J, with 12 bases between the two ends. CDR3 residues: CASSISGMSTDTQYF. The CDR3 nucleotides are TGCGCCAGCAGCATTAGCGGTATGAGCACAGATACGCAGTATTTT.

V and J are TRBV30 and TRBJ1-2; D not resolved. The length of the CDR3 is 14 residues. With 2 bases removed from V and 6 bases from J, the gap between germline ends came to 16 bases. Germline V gene lookup returns CDR1 GTSNPN and CDR2 SVGIG (reference sequence). The CDR3 loop reads CAWSILGRGDGYTF. Written as DNA, the CDR3 is TGTGCCTGGAGTATCCTTGGACGGGGAGATGGCTACACCTTC.

This clone was recorded only once. The chain is built from TRBV5-1 and TRBJ2-7; D might be TRBD1 (6 bases). Trimming cost V 1 base and J 3 bases, with 11 bases left between them. The length of the CDR3 is 14 residues. Germline V gene sequence: CDR1 SGHRS, CDR2 YFSETQ. CDR3 sequence reads: CASSLLGGSYEQYF. The CDR3 DNA sequence: TGCGCCAGCAGCTTGTTAGGGGGTAGCTACGAGCAGTACTTC.

This sequence joins TRBV25-1 and TRBJ1-2; D uncertain. V lost 2 bases to trimming and J lost 4 bases, with 14 bases between them. Germline V gene data show CDR1 as MGHDK and CDR2 as SYGVNS. The CDR3 is 15 residues long. CDR3 DNA sequence: TGTGCCAGCAGTGAAGCCGAGGGCAGACTCTATGGCTACACCTTC. Its protein product is CASSEAEGRLYGYTF.

The chain links TRBV5-6 to TRBJ1-5, with D perhaps TRBD1 (5 bases). Trimming removed 4 bases at V and 6 bases at J, with 14 bases between. This CDR3 is 14 amino acids long. The germline gives CDR1 SGHDT, CDR2 YYEEEE. CDR3 amino acids: CASSLGAAVQPQHF. CDR3 bases: TGTGCCAGCAGCCTTGGGGCAGCCGTTCAGCCCCAGCATTTT.

This clone was detected only once. The chain uses TRBV5-4 and TRBJ2-7; 9 bases fit TRBD1. Looked up from germline, CDR1 is SGHNT and CDR2 is YYREEE (reference sequence). The CDR3 extends over 15 amino acids. V lost 2 bases and J lost 3; bases outside the gene matches: 6. The CDR3: CASSLPGQGLYEQYF. The CDR3 DNA reads as TGTGCCAGCAGCTTACCGGGACAGGGTCTCTACGAGCAGTACTTC.

Details on this clone: The same CDR3 is also encoded by other DNA sequences in this sample. Here the CDR3 reads CASSPDRNYGYTF. In DNA form, the CDR3 reads TGTGCCAGCAGCCCGGACAGGAACTATGGCTACACCTTC. This sequence joins TRBV7-2 and TRBJ1-2; TRBD1 matches at 7 bases. The CDR3 sequence is 13 residues long. Germline loops: CDR1 SGHTA, CDR2 FQGNSA. The trim removed 5 bases at V and 2 bases at J, leaving 2 bases unmatched. Full variable domain (missing parts from reference TRBV7-2 and TRBJ1-2): GAGVSQSPSNKVTEKGKDVELRCDPISGHTALYWYRQSLGQGLEFLIYFQGNSAPDKSGLPSDRFSAERTGGSVSTLTIQRTQQEDSAVYLCASSPDRNYGYTFGSGTRLTVV.

The CDR3 loop is CASSELAGPYNEQFF. The CDR3 nucleotides read TGTGCCAGCAGTGAGTTAGCGGGACCGTACAATGAGCAGTTCTTC. The V gene is TRBV6-1, the J gene TRBJ2-1; TRBD2 matches 8 bases. This CDR3 has 15 residues. Looked up from germline, CDR1 is MNHNS and CDR2 is SASEGT. V shed 3 bases and J 4 bases; nucleotides not matched to a gene: 5.

The chain employs TRBV9 and TRBJ1-1; D may be TRBD1 (6 bases). Trimming cost V 4 bases and J 1 base, with 14 bases left between them. Germline CDR1 SGDLS, CDR2 YYNGEE. CDR3 length equals 15 residues. Here the CDR3 reads CASSPGGGQNTEAFF. CDR3 DNA: TGTGCCAGCAGCCCGGGGGGGGGCCAGAACACTGAAGCTTTCTTT.

The chain is built from TRBV6-6 and TRBJ2-1, with D unclear. The CDR3 runs to 12 residues. The ends were cut back, 2 bases at V and 7 bases at J, with 6 bases in the middle. CDR1 and CDR2 (germline): MNHNY, SVGAGI (reference sequence). CDR3 loop: CASSYPGNEQFF. DNA of the CDR3: TGTGCCAGCAGTTACCCGGGTAATGAGCAGTTCTTC.

The V and J genes are TRBV14 and TRBJ2-2, with D possibly being TRBD1 (6 bases). The CDR3 sequence is 15 residues long. V lost 4 bases to trimming and J lost 1 base, with 10 bases between them. Germline CDR1 and CDR2: SGHDN and FVKESK. CDR3 region: CASSPGAVNTGELFF. The CDR3 nucleotides read TGTGCCAGCAGCCCAGGGGCAGTGAACACCGGGGAGCTGTTTTTT.

This clone was counted a few times. The gene calls are TRBV27 and TRBJ2-7, with D possibly being TRBD2 (6 bases). Trimming stripped 0 bases from V and 1 base from J, with 13 bases between. This CDR3 has 16 amino acids. Germline CDR1 MNHEY, CDR2 SMNVEV (reference sequence). DNA for the CDR3: TGTGCCAGCAGTTTATCGGGACTCGTGCTATCCTACGAGCAGTACTTC. This codes for CASSLSGLVLSYEQYF.

The chain recombines TRBV5-1 with TRBJ2-2, with D unresolved. V was shortened by 2 bases and J by 5 bases, with 4 bases between the two germline ends. There are 12 residues in the CDR3. The germline V gene encodes CDR1 SGHRS and CDR2 YFSETQ. This CDR3 reads CASSFRTGELFF. CDR3 sequence (DNA): TGCGCCAGCAGCTTCAGGACCGGGGAGCTGTTTTTT.

This clone was seen only a few times. This chain links TRBV10-2 with TRBJ1-6; D is possibly TRBD1 (5 bases). The V and J ends lost 0 bases and 13 bases respectively, with 28 bases between them. The CDR3 covers 19 residues. CDR1 and CDR2 (germline): WSHSY, SAAADI. CDR3 loop: CASSESPTIGALWGSPLHF. CDR3 in DNA: TGCGCCAGCAGTGAGTCGCCCACTATTGGGGCGCTCTGGGGTTCCCCCCTCCACTTT.

The chain couples TRBV19 to TRBJ1-1; D is perhaps TRBD1 (5 bases). Deletions cut 5 bases from V and 0 bases from J, with 7 bases between. The length of the CDR3 is 13 residues. Looked up from germline, CDR1 is LNHDA and CDR2 is SQIVND (reference sequence). CDR3 loop: CASSLRVNTEAFF. The CDR3 DNA reads TGTGCCAGTAGTCTCAGGGTGAACACTGAAGCTTTCTTT.

This chain joins TRBV29-1 and TRBJ1-2, with D maybe TRBD1 (6 bases). There are 11 residues in the CDR3. Trimming pared 3 bases from V and 6 bases from J, leaving 8 bases between. Germline CDR1 SQVTM, CDR2 ANQGSEA. CDR3 nucleotides: TGCAGCGTTGATAGACAGGATGGCTACACCTTC. Translation: CSVDRQDGYTF.

As to this clone: This same CDR3 is encoded by further DNA sequences in the sample. The rearrangement links TRBV2 to TRBJ1-5; 8 bases fit TRBD1. Per germline, CDR1 SNHLY and CDR2 FYNNEI. The CDR3 has 13 residues. The V and J ends lost 6 bases and 4 bases, in that order; junction bases with no gene match: 2. The CDR3 sequence: CASRGQGNQPQHF. CDR3 nucleotides: TGTGCCAGCAGAGGACAGGGTAATCAGCCCCAGCATTTT.

The chain combines TRBV7-9 with TRBJ1-4; D is uncertain. CDR3 size: 15 residues. Germline loops: CDR1 SEHNR, CDR2 FQNEAQ (reference sequence). V was clipped by 2 bases and J by 7 bases, with 14 bases between them. The CDR3 here is CASSLRGKGGEKLFF. The CDR3 bases are TGTGCCAGCAGCTTACGAGGGAAAGGCGGTGAAAAACTGTTTTTT.

The chain employs TRBV7-9 and TRBJ1-6; TRBD1 might be the D (6 bases). There are 15 residues in the CDR3. Trimming shortened V by 3 bases and J by 5 bases, and 11 bases separated the two germline ends. Germline V CDR1 and CDR2: SEHNR, FQNEAQ (reference sequence). The CDR3 DNA follows: TGTGCCAGCAGCTTCTGGACAGCGGATAATTCACCCCTCCACTTT. Translating gives CASSFWTADNSPLHF.

The rearrangement links TRBV19 to TRBJ2-1, with D perhaps TRBD1 (6 bases). Trimming removed 1 base at V and 9 bases at J, with 16 bases between. Germline V gene lookup returns CDR1 LNHDA and CDR2 SQIVND (reference sequence). This CDR3 is built from 15 residues. CDR3: CASSIAFRGRSEQFF. The CDR3 DNA reads TGTGCCAGTAGTATAGCCTTCAGGGGTCGTAGTGAGCAGTTCTTC.

The chain joins TRBV2 to TRBJ1-6, with 8 bases identical to TRBD1. The CDR3 length is 15 residues. Germline CDR1 is SNHLY and CDR2 is FYNNEI. The junction had 13 bases not matched to a gene; V was cut back by 5 bases and J by 13 bases. The CDR3 loop is CASSYWTGPVGPLHF. For the CDR3, the DNA is TGTGCCAGCAGTTACTGGACAGGGCCGGTGGGCCCCCTCCACTTT.

This clone was observed once. The sample has other DNA sequences that encode this CDR3 too. The chain has TRBV18 and TRBJ1-2; a weak D match, TRBD1 (6 bases). Germline CDR1 and CDR2: KGHSH and LQKENI. The V end lost 3 bases, the J end lost 2 bases, and 7 bases lay between the germline ends. The CDR3 totals 13 residues. CDR3 protein: CASSPDSNYGYTF. CDR3 coding DNA: TGTGCCAGCTCACCGGACAGCAACTATGGCTACACCTTC.

The chain couples TRBV6-5 to TRBJ1-5; D call uncertain. V shed 0 bases and J shed 4 bases, with 7 bases lying between them. The CDR3 has 14 amino acids. Germline loops: CDR1 MNHEY, CDR2 SVGAGI. In DNA form, the CDR3 reads TGTGCCAGCAGTTACTCTGGCGGTAATCAGCCCCAGCATTTT. It is translated as CASSYSGGNQPQHF.

V and J are TRBV5-1 and TRBJ1-2; tentatively, D is TRBD1 (6 bases). V lost 4 bases and J lost 2, with 15 bases in between. The CDR3 length is 15 residues. Germline V CDR1 and CDR2: SGHRS, YFSETQ. This CDR3 is CASSPGQGQNYGYTF. The CDR3 DNA reads TGCGCCAGCAGCCCCGGCCAGGGGCAAAACTATGGCTACACCTTC.